This T cell receptor (beta chain) was observed in a study of blood T cell repertoires in COVID-19. Study-wide context: Samples of COVID-19 (acute and convalescent) were obtained from the United States, Italy and Spain.

Assignments of participants to cohorts depended upon their own reported clinical history. Donors of Cohort 3 who recovered were those that had two negative PCRs, clearance, or symptom resolution. The junction had 4 bases not matched to a gene; V was cut back by 4 bases and J by 0 bases. The CDR3 is 16 amino acids. Germline values: CDR1 SNHLY, CDR2 FYNNEI. Repertoires were generated with immunoSEQ multiplex PCR, while TCRdb's copy carries only in-frame clones and drops some. The sample consists of about 190,000 clones, about 88% of them appearing once. Sequencing was carried out using PBMCs or T cells enriched from blood (not recorded which). This receptor was identified in a woman aged 30 to 39 who had recovered from COVID-19. The rearrangement uses TRBV2 and TRBJ1-5; TRBD1 agrees at 9 bases. CDR3 nucleotide sequence: TGTGCCAGCAGTGCCAACAGGGGGCTTAGCAATCAGCCCCAGCATTTT. Translated, it gives CASSANRGLSNQPQHF.